A selection of T cell receptor beta chains follows, all from one sample in a study of graft-versus-host responses after intestinal transplantation. No cognate antigen is known for these TCRs. Generated by immunoSEQ multiplex PCR, the TCRdb table keeps only in-frame clones and is missing some. The sample has 62,000 or so clones; approximately 90% are singletons. The sequencing here drew on unstimulated CD8+ T cells sorted from spleen or lymph node cells, taken before transplant. The receptors were sampled from a human donor who was the organ donor for an intestinal transplant. Each CDR3 is given with its conserved first and last residue. Fields, in order: J gene, clone size, V gene, D gene, CDR3 DNA, CDR3 protein. A D gene is named only where the DNA matches it firmly. Not every row has a clone size; where given, it reads once, few, many or a size class.

J gene: TRBJ2-7; clone size: few; V gene: TRBV6-6; D gene: NA; CDR3 DNA: TGTGCCAGCAGTTACTCGATGGAACAGCCCTACGAGCAGTACTTC; CDR3 protein: CASSYSMEQPYEQYF
J gene: TRBJ2-5; clone size: NA; V gene: TRBV13; D gene: NA; CDR3 DNA: TGTGCCAGCAGCCAAAGACACTCTCAAGAGACCCAGTACTTC; CDR3 protein: CASSQRHSQETQYF
J gene: TRBJ2-5; clone size: NA; V gene: TRBV15; D gene: TRBD1; CDR3 DNA: TGTGCCACCTACCTGGGACAGGGCCCGGAGACCCAGTACTTC; CDR3 protein: CATYLGQGPETQYF
J gene: TRBJ1-5; clone size: NA; V gene: TRBV6-6; D gene: NA; CDR3 DNA: TGTGCCAGCAGTTACTCAGGGGCCGATCAGCCCCAGCATTTT; CDR3 protein: CASSYSGADQPQHF
J gene: TRBJ2-7; clone size: NA; V gene: TRBV11-1; D gene: TRBD1; CDR3 DNA: TGTGCCAGCAGCTTTAGCGCCCCAGGGGGCGTCGAATACGAGCAGTACTTC; CDR3 protein: CASSFSAPGGVEYEQYF
J gene: TRBJ1-5; clone size: NA; V gene: TRBV28; D gene: NA; CDR3 DNA: TGTGCCATCAACCTAGAGGACAGTAATCAGCCCCAGCATTTT; CDR3 protein: CAINLEDSNQPQHF
J gene: TRBJ1-5; clone size: NA; V gene: TRBV9; D gene: TRBD1; CDR3 DNA: TGTGCCAGCAGCGTAGGACCCTTTCCCCCGGGACAGGGGTATAGCAATCAGCCCCAGCATTTT; CDR3 protein: CASSVGPFPPGQGYSNQPQHF
J gene: TRBJ2-7; clone size: NA; V gene: TRBV5-1; D gene: TRBD1; CDR3 DNA: TGCGCCAGCAGCTTCGGGACAGGGGACTACGAGCAGTACTTC; CDR3 protein: CASSFGTGDYEQYF
J gene: TRBJ1-3; clone size: NA; V gene: TRBV28; D gene: TRBD1; CDR3 DNA: TGTGCCAGCAGTATCGGGACAGGGGGCGGAAACACCATATATTTT; CDR3 protein: CASSIGTGGGNTIYF
J gene: TRBJ2-3; clone size: NA; V gene: TRBV28; D gene: TRBD2; CDR3 DNA: TGTGCCAGCAGTTTCGAGGGGAGGGCCCGGGGCACAGATACGCAGTATTTT; CDR3 protein: CASSFEGRARGTDTQYF
J gene: TRBJ2-7; clone size: NA; V gene: TRBV6-5; D gene: NA; CDR3 DNA: TGTGCCAGCAGTTCACTACCTTTCGACGTAACCTACGAGCAGTACTTC; CDR3 protein: CASSSLPFDVTYEQYF
J gene: TRBJ1-5; clone size: NA; V gene: TRBV27; D gene: NA; CDR3 DNA: TGTGCCAGCAGTTCAGGGTCAGAGCCCCAGCATTTT; CDR3 protein: CASSSGSEPQHF
J gene: TRBJ2-2; clone size: NA; V gene: TRBV9; D gene: NA; CDR3 DNA: TGTGCCAGCAGCGTTTCTCCTGGCGGGACAGAGAACACCGGGGAGCTGTTTTTT; CDR3 protein: CASSVSPGGTENTGELFF
J gene: TRBJ2-7; clone size: NA; V gene: TRBV18; D gene: TRBD2; CDR3 DNA: TGTGCCAGCTCACCACCGGGGCCCATCGGGGGGGCCTACGAGCAGTACTTC; CDR3 protein: CASSPPGPIGGAYEQYF
J gene: TRBJ1-2; clone size: NA; V gene: TRBV9; D gene: NA; CDR3 DNA: TGTGCCAGCAGCGTAGATGGGGGGGGGAACTCGAACTATGGCTACACCTTC; CDR3 protein: CASSVDGGGNSNYGYTF
J gene: TRBJ2-7; clone size: NA; V gene: TRBV5-4; D gene: TRBD2; CDR3 DNA: TGTGCCAGCAGCTTGGGGGCTAGCGGGAGCTCCTACGAGCAGTACTTC; CDR3 protein: CASSLGASGSSYEQYF
J gene: TRBJ1-2; clone size: NA; V gene: TRBV12-5; D gene: TRBD1; CDR3 DNA: TGTGCTAGTGGTTTGGTGGCAGGGGGCTATGGCTACACCTTC; CDR3 protein: CASGLVAGGYGYTF
J gene: TRBJ1-1; clone size: NA; V gene: TRBV9; D gene: NA; CDR3 DNA: TGTGCCAGCAGCGTAGCGGTAGGGGAGGGGACTGAAGCTTTCTTT; CDR3 protein: CASSVAVGEGTEAFF
J gene: TRBJ2-1; clone size: NA; V gene: TRBV20-1; D gene: NA; CDR3 DNA: TGCAGTGCCTGGACTACTTTGGAGTTCTTC; CDR3 protein: CSAWTTLEFF
J gene: TRBJ2-1; clone size: NA; V gene: TRBV27; D gene: NA; CDR3 DNA: TGTGCCAGCAGTTATGCGGGGTTCTACAATGAGCAGTTCTTC; CDR3 protein: CASSYAGFYNEQFF
J gene: TRBJ2-7; clone size: NA; V gene: TRBV4-2; D gene: TRBD2; CDR3 DNA: TGTGCCAGCAGCCCTATAGCGGGAGCCTACGAGCAGTACTTC; CDR3 protein: CASSPIAGAYEQYF
J gene: TRBJ2-3; clone size: NA; V gene: TRBV5-4; D gene: TRBD2; CDR3 DNA: TGTGCCAGCAGCTTGGAAGGGGTAGGGACTAGCGGGGGGTTCGCAGATACGCAGTATTTT; CDR3 protein: CASSLEGVGTSGGFADTQYF
J gene: TRBJ2-2; clone size: NA; V gene: TRBV7-9; D gene: NA; CDR3 DNA: TGTGCCAGCAGCTTAGAGCGGGAGCTGTTTTTT; CDR3 protein: CASSLERELFF
J gene: TRBJ2-7; clone size: NA; V gene: TRBV4-1; D gene: TRBD1; CDR3 DNA: TGCGCCAGCAGCCTACTGACAGGGTTGTACGAGCAGTACTTC; CDR3 protein: CASSLLTGLYEQYF
J gene: TRBJ1-2; clone size: NA; V gene: TRBV30; D gene: NA; CDR3 DNA: TGTGCCCACAATCCGGGACACAGCTATGGCTACACCTTC; CDR3 protein: CAHNPGHSYGYTF
J gene: TRBJ2-2; clone size: NA; V gene: TRBV4-2; D gene: NA; CDR3 DNA: TGTGCCAGCAGCCAAGCGACGTACCACCCCAAGACTTTCACCGGGGAGCTGTTTTTT; CDR3 protein: CASSQATYHPKTFTGELFF
J gene: TRBJ2-1; clone size: NA; V gene: TRBV25-1; D gene: TRBD1; CDR3 DNA: TGTGCCAGCAGTCTGCTGGGGACAGACCACAATGAGCAGTTCTTC; CDR3 protein: CASSLLGTDHNEQFF
J gene: TRBJ2-3; clone size: NA; V gene: TRBV5-1; D gene: TRBD1; CDR3 DNA: TGCGCCAGCAGCTTGGTAGGGACAGGGGCGAACGGGATAACAGATACGCAGTATTTT; CDR3 protein: CASSLVGTGANGITDTQYF
J gene: TRBJ2-1; clone size: NA; V gene: TRBV9; D gene: TRBD1; CDR3 DNA: TGTGCCAGCAGCGTAGGAGGGACAGGGTTAGGTGAGCAGTTCTTC; CDR3 protein: CASSVGGTGLGEQFF
J gene: TRBJ2-2; clone size: NA; V gene: TRBV7-8; D gene: TRBD1; CDR3 DNA: TGTGCCAGCAGCTTAGGACAGGGGGTCGGAAACACCGGGGAGCTGTTTTTT; CDR3 protein: CASSLGQGVGNTGELFF
J gene: TRBJ2-7; clone size: NA; V gene: TRBV13; D gene: TRBD2; CDR3 DNA: TGTGCCAGCAGCTCGACGGGGGCGGGAGGTTCCTACGAGCAGTACTTC; CDR3 protein: CASSSTGAGGSYEQYF
J gene: TRBJ1-5; clone size: NA; V gene: TRBV4-2; D gene: NA; CDR3 DNA: TGTGCCAGCAGCCAAGGCAGACAGCCCCAGCATTTT; CDR3 protein: CASSQGRQPQHF
J gene: TRBJ1-4; clone size: NA; V gene: TRBV28; D gene: NA; CDR3 DNA: TGTGCCAGCAGTTTTTGGGCCCGGGGAAAACTGTTTTTT; CDR3 protein: CASSFWARGKLFF
J gene: TRBJ1-5; clone size: NA; V gene: TRBV19; D gene: NA; CDR3 DNA: TGTGCCAGTAGTATCTGGGACAAGAGCAATCAGCCCCAGCATTTT; CDR3 protein: CASSIWDKSNQPQHF
J gene: TRBJ2-7; clone size: NA; V gene: TRBV27; D gene: NA; CDR3 DNA: TGTGCCAGCAGTCTGACAGGCAGGTACGAGCAGTACTTC; CDR3 protein: CASSLTGRYEQYF